This entry describes one T cell receptor (beta chain). Its specificity is unknown. This entry belongs to a study of T cell responses to AZD1222 COVID-19 vaccine. Study results and caveats: Donors, mostly white British, included more females; clonal diversity was possibly underestimated. Baseline serology detected seropositivity in only 5 to 7 AZD1222 recipients.

TCRdb's copy holds only in-frame clones and misses some; the assay was immunoSEQ multiplex PCR. The repertoire has about 120,000 clones, approximately 90% of them found once; the top ten carry 8% to 9.5%. This sample comprised peripheral blood, obtained on day 0 of AZD1222 vaccination. The source of this sequence is an adult in good health.

CDR3 in DNA: TGTGCCTGGAGCGGGACTACTAGTTACGAGCAGTACTTC. Translating gives CAWSGTTSYEQYF. This sequence joins TRBV30 and TRBJ2-7, with TRBD2 matching over 7 bases. This CDR3 contains 13 residues. Germline assignment: CDR1 GTSNPN and CDR2 SVGIG (reference sequence). The J segment lost 4 bases and the V segment lost 3 bases, leaving 6 bases of the junction unmatched.